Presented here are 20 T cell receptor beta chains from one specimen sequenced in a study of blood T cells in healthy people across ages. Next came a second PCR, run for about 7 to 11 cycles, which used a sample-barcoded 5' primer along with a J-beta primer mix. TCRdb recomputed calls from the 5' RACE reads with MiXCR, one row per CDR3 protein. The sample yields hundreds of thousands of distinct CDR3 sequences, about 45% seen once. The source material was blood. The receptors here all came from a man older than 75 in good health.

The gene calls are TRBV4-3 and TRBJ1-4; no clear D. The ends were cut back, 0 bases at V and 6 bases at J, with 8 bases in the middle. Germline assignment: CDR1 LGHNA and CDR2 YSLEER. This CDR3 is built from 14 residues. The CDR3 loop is CASSQDPRDEKLFF. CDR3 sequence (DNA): TGCGCCAGCAGCCAAGATCCGCGGGATGAAAAACTGTTTTTT.

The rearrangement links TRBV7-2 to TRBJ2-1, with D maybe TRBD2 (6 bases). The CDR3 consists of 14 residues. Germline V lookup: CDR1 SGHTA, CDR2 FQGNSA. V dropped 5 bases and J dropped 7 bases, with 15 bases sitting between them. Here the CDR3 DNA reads TGTGCCAGCAGCGCCCCCCCAGGGAGGAATGAGCAGTTCTTC. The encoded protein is CASSAPPGRNEQFF.

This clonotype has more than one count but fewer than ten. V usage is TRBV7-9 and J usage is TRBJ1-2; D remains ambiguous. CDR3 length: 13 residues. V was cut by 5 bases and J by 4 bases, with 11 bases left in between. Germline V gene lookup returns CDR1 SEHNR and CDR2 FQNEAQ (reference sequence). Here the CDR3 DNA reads TGTGCCAGCAGCAATCCCGGGTCCTATGGCTACACCTTC. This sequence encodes CASSNPGSYGYTF.

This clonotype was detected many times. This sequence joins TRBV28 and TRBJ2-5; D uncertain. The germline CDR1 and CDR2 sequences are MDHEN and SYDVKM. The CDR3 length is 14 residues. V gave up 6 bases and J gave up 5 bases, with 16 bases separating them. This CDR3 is CASSKRVGAETQYF. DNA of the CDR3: TGTGCCAGCAGCAAACGGGTTGGAGCCGAGACCCAGTACTTC.

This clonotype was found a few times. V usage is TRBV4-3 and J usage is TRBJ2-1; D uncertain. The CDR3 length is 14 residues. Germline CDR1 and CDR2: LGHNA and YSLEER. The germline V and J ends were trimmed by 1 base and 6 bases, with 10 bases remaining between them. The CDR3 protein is CASSQGPASNEQFF. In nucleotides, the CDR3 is TGCGCCAGCAGCCAAGGACCGGCGAGCAATGAGCAGTTCTTC.

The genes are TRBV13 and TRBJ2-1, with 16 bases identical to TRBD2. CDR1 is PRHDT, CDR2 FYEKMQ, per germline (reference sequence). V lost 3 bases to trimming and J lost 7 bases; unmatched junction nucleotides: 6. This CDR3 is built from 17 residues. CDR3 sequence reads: CASSFGTSGGAGNEQFF. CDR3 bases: TGTGCCAGCAGCTTTGGGACTAGCGGGGGGGCGGGGAATGAGCAGTTCTTC.

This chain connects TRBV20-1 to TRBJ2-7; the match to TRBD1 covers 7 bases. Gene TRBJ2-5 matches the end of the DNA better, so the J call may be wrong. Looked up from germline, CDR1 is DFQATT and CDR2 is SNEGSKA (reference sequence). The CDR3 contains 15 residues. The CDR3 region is CSAVNRDRTRETQYF. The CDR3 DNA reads TGCAGTGCTGTAAACCGGGACAGAACAAGGGAGACCCAGTACTTC.

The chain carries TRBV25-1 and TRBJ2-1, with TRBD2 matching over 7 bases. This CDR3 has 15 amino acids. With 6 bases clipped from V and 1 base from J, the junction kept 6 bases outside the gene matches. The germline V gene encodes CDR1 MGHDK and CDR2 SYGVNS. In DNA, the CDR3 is TGTGCCAGCAGGGGATGGGAGGGTTCCTACAATGAGCAGTTCTTC. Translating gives CASRGWEGSYNEQFF.

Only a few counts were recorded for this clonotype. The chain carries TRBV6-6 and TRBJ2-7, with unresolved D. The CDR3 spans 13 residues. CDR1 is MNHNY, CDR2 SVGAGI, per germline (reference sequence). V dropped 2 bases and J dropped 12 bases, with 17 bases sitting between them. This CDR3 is CASSYETQFLVYF. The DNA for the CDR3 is TGTGCCAGCAGTTACGAAACGCAGTTCTTGGTGTACTTC.

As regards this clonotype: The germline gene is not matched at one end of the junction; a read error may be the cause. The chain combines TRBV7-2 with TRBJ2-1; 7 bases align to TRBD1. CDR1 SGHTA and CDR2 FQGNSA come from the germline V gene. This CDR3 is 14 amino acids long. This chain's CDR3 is CASINRGSYNKQFF. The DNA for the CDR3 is TGTGCCAGCATCAACAGGGGCTCCTACAATAAGCAGTTCTTC.

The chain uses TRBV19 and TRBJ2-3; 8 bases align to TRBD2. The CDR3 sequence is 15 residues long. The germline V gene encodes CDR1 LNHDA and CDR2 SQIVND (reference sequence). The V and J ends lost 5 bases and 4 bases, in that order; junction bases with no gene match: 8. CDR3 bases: TGTGCCAGTAGTCTAAGCGGGAGAGGGTCAGATACGCAGTATTTT. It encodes CASSLSGRGSDTQYF.

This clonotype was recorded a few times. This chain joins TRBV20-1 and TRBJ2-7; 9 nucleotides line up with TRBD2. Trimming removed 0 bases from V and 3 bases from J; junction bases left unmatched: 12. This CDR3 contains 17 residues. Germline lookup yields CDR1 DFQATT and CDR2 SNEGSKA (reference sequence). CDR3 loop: CSARDLVSGSPRYEQYF. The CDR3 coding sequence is TGCAGTGCTAGAGATCTCGTTAGCGGGAGTCCGCGCTACGAGCAGTACTTC.

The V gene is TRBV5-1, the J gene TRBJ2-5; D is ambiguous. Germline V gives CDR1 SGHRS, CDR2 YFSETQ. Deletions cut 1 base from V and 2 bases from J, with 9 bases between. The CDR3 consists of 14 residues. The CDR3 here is CASSLFTAQETQYF. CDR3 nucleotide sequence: TGCGCCAGCAGCTTGTTCACAGCTCAAGAGACCCAGTACTTC. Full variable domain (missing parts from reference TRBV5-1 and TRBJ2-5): KAGVTQTPRYLIKTRGQQVTLSCSPISGHRSVSWYQQTPGQGLQFLFEYFSETQRNKGNFPGRFSGRQFSNSRSEMNVSTLELGDSALYLCASSLFTAQETQYFGPGTRLLVL.

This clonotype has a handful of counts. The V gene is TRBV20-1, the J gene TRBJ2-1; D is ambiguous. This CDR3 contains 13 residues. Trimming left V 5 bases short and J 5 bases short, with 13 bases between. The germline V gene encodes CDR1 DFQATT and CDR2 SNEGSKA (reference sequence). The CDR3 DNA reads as TGCAGTGCTCCGTCCGACCGACACAATGAGCAGTTCTTC. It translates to CSAPSDRHNEQFF.

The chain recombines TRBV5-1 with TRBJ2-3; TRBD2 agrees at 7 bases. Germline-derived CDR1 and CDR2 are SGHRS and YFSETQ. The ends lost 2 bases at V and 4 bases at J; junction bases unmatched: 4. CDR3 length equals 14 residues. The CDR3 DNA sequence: TGCGCCAGCAGCTTTCAGCGGGACGCAGATACGCAGTATTTT. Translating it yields CASSFQRDADTQYF.

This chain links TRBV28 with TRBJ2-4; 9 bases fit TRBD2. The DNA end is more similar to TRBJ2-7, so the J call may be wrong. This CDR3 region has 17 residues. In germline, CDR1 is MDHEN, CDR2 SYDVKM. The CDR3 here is CASSTAIAGAPRCEQYF. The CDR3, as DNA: TGTGCCAGCAGTACCGCGATAGCGGGAGCTCCCAGATGCGAGCAGTACTTC.

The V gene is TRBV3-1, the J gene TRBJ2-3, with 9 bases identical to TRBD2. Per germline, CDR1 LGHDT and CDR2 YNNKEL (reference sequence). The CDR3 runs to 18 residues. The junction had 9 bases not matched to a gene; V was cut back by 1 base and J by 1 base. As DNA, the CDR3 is TGTGCCAGCAGCCAAGGAGAGTTGCGACTAGCGGGCACAGATACGCAGTATTTT. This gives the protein CASSQGELRLAGTDTQYF.

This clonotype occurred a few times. The CDR3 DNA reads TGTGCCAGCCTTCGGGGGCTGGGGGTCCACGAGCAGTACTTC. Its translation: CASLRGLGVHEQYF. The rearrangement links TRBV25-1 to TRBJ2-7; D is tentatively TRBD1 or TRBD2 (6 bases each). The CDR3 spans 14 residues. V gave up 8 bases and J gave up 5 bases, with 19 bases separating them. Germline loops: CDR1 MGHDK, CDR2 SYGVNS.

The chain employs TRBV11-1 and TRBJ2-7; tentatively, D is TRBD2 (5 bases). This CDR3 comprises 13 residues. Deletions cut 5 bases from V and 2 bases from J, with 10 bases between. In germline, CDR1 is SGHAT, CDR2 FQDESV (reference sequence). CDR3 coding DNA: TGTGCCAGCAGCCCAGACGGGGCCTACGAGCAGTACTTC. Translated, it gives CASSPDGAYEQYF.

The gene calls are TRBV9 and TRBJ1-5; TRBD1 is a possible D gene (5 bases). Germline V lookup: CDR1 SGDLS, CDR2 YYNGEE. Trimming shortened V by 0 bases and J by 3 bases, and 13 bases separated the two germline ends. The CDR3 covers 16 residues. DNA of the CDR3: TGTGCCAGCAGCGTAGCTTTTCAGGGAGTCAATCAGCCCCAGCATTTT. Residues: CASSVAFQGVNQPQHF.